The rows below give T cell receptor beta chains drawn from one sample of a study of blood T cell repertoires in COVID-19. Clones were read by immunoSEQ multiplex PCR, and TCRdb kept only the in-frame ones, dropping some. The data hold approximately 270,000 clones, with roughly 91% observed a single time. The sample was peripheral blood. The source is a man in his thirties or forties with acute or convalescent COVID-19. CDR3s include the opening cysteine and the closing phenylalanine or tryptophan. D genes are given only for firm matches. The size of a clone is reported for some rows only, either as once, few or many, or as a class for expanded clones.

clone size,D gene,J gene,V gene,CDR3 DNA,CDR3 protein
-,TRBD2,TRBJ2-5,TRBV7-9,TGTGCCAGCAGCTTGTATGAGCGGGGATTAACCCAGTACTTC,CASSLYERGLTQYF
-,-,TRBJ1-2,TRBV7-2,TGTGCCAGCAGCCTTGGACAGTATTATGGCTACACCTTC,CASSLGQYYGYTF
once,-,TRBJ1-1,TRBV5-6,TGTGCCAGCAGCTTGGTGGGAATCGGGGGTCCGAGCACTGAAGCTTTCTTT,CASSLVGIGGPSTEAFF
-,-,TRBJ2-2,TRBV3-1/TRBV3-2,TGTGCCAGCAGCCATTGGACGGGGGACGGCGGGGAGCTGTTTTTT,CASSHWTGDGGELFF
-,TRBD1,TRBJ1-6,TRBV5-4,TGTGCCAGCAGCTTCGGGGGACAGGATAATTCACCCCTCCACTTT,CASSFGGQDNSPLHF
-,TRBD1,TRBJ2-7,TRBV5-6,TGTGCCAGCAGGGGCCAGGGGGCTAAGTACGAGCAGTACTTC,CASRGQGAKYEQYF
-,TRBD1,TRBJ1-2,TRBV29-1,TGCAGCGTCCGACAGGGGGCGAATGGCTACACCTTC,CSVRQGANGYTF
-,TRBD1,TRBJ2-1,TRBV27,TGTGCCAGCAGGGTGCCGGGACAGGGGAAAAATGAGCAGTTCTTC,CASRVPGQGKNEQFF
-,TRBD1,TRBJ2-1,TRBV29-1,TGCAGCGCTGCTAGGGGGCCTAGCTCCTACAATGAGCAGTTCTTC,CSAARGPSSYNEQFF
-,-,TRBJ1-5,TRBV3-1/TRBV3-2,TGTGCCAGCAGCCATGGCAGGGTCAATCAGCCCCAGCATTTT,CASSHGRVNQPQHF
-,TRBD2,TRBJ2-5,TRBV4-2,TGTGCCAGCAGCCCGCAAGGGACTAGCGGGATGACCTCGAGGGAGACCCAGTACTTC,CASSPQGTSGMTSRETQYF
-,-,TRBJ1-2,TRBV28,TGTGCCAGCAGTTTATTGGCGGGGGCCCCTGGCTACACCTTC,CASSLLAGAPGYTF
-,TRBD1,TRBJ2-1,TRBV28,TGTGCCAGCAGTTTAACGGGACAGGGTACCTACAATGAGCAGTTCTTC,CASSLTGQGTYNEQFF
few,-,TRBJ2-7,TRBV28,TGTGCCAGCATCCCGGGACAAGGATTATACTACGAGCAGTACTTC,CASIPGQGLYYEQYF
-,-,TRBJ1-5,TRBV24-1,TGTGCCACAGGCGGGTATAGTGATCAGCCCCAGCATTTT,CATGGYSDQPQHF
few,TRBD1,TRBJ2-7,TRBV29-1,TGCAGCGTTGGGGGACAGATCAATTCAGAAGAGCAGTACTTC,CSVGGQINSEEQYF
-,TRBD1,TRBJ2-7,TRBV7-9,TGTGCCAGCACCCAGACAGGGAACCCCTACGAGCAGTACTTC,CASTQTGNPYEQYF
-,-,TRBJ2-1,TRBV11-2,TGTGCCAGCAGCTACAATCGGGGTTACAATGAGCAGTTCTTC,CASSYNRGYNEQFF
-,TRBD1,TRBJ1-4,TRBV18,TGTGCCAGCTCACCCCGGACAGGGTGGGATAGTGAAAAACTGTTTTTT,CASSPRTGWDSEKLFF
-,-,TRBJ1-3,TRBV18,TGTGCCAGCTCACCCCTGGACTCCGGCAGCCGCTCTGGAAACACCATATATTTT,CASSPLDSGSRSGNTIYF
once,-,TRBJ2-3,TRBV5-1,TGCGCCAGCAGCAGCCGAATTCCGTCTAGCATGGGAGATACGCAGTATTTT,CASSSRIPSSMGDTQYF
-,-,TRBJ2-1,TRBV5-5,TGTGCCAGCAGCTTGGGAGGGTATGAGCAGTTCTTC,CASSLGGYEQFF
-,TRBD1,TRBJ2-7,TRBV11-2,TGTGCCAGCAGCATCCGGGACAGGGGGACCTACGAGCAGTACTTC,CASSIRDRGTYEQYF
-,-,TRBJ2-2,TRBV9,TGTGCCAGCAGCGTAGCTGTTAGCGGCACCGGGGAGCTGTTTTTT,CASSVAVSGTGELFF
-,TRBD1,TRBJ1-2,TRBV19,TGTGCCAGTAGTATAGATCGGAGGGGACAGGGGGACTATGGCTACACCTTC,CASSIDRRGQGDYGYTF
-,-,TRBJ1-5,TRBV24-1,TGTGCCACCAGTGACAAGACAGGCCAGCCCCAGCATTTT,CATSDKTGQPQHF
-,TRBD2,TRBJ2-5,TRBV4-2,TGTGCCAGCAGCCAAGCGCCTAGCGGATTACAAGAGACCCAGTACTTC,CASSQAPSGLQETQYF
-,TRBD1,TRBJ2-7,TRBV2,TGTGCCAGTTACCGGGACAGTATCAACGAGCAGTACTTC,CASYRDSINEQYF
-,-,TRBJ1-5,TRBV5-1,TGCGCCAGCAGCACCAAAGGGGATCAGCCCCAGCATTTT,CASSTKGDQPQHF
-,-,TRBJ1-3,TRBV11-2,TGTGCCAGCAGCTTAGGTTTACTTGCCGGAAACACCATATATTTT,CASSLGLLAGNTIYF
once,-,TRBJ1-1,TRBV5-1,TGCGCCAGCAGCTCAGGGGAGGGGGCTGAAGCTTTCTTT,CASSSGEGAEAFF
-,TRBD1,TRBJ1-3,TRBV9,TGTGCCAGCAGCGAGACAACAGGGGGCTCTGGAAACACCATATATTTT,CASSETTGGSGNTIYF
-,-,TRBJ2-2,TRBV13,TGTGCCAGTTCTGGGCAGGTGAACACCGGGGAGCTGTTTTTT,CASSGQVNTGELFF
once,TRBD1,TRBJ2-7,TRBV7-9,TGTGCCAGCAGCCGCCCCGGGACAGGGATCTACGAGCAGTACTTC,CASSRPGTGIYEQYF
-,-,TRBJ1-2,TRBV4-1,TGCGCCAGCAGCCATCCCACAGCTTATGGCTACACCTTC,CASSHPTAYGYTF
-,TRBD1,TRBJ2-7,TRBV11-1,TGTGCCAGCAGCTTAGAGACAGGGAACTACGAGCAGTACTTC,CASSLETGNYEQYF
few,-,TRBJ1-2,TRBV28,TGTGCCAGCAGTTCGGACTATGGCTACACCTTC,CASSSDYGYTF
-,TRBD1,TRBJ1-2,TRBV28,TGTGCCAGCAGCCGAAACCCAAAAGGACAGGAAAGGTTC,CASSRNPKGQERF
-,-,TRBJ2-1,TRBV28,TGTGCCAGCGGGTTGTACAGAGTCTACAATGAGCAGTTCTTC,CASGLYRVYNEQFF
-,-,TRBJ2-4,TRBV6-6,TGTGCCAGCAGCGCTACCAATCTAGCCAAAAACATTCAGTACTTC,CASSATNLAKNIQYF
-,TRBD2,TRBJ2-1,TRBV24-1,TGTGCCACCAGTATATATGGCGGGGGGGCTCAAAGCTCCTACAATGAGCAGTTCTTC,CATSIYGGGAQSSYNEQFF
-,-,TRBJ1-6,TRBV5-6,TGTGCCAGCAGATCCAGTGGGGCTTCTCGGGTTAATTCACCCCTCCACTTT,CASRSSGASRVNSPLHF
-,-,TRBJ1-3,TRBV6-5,TGTGCCAGCAGCGCCCGTCGACAGTCTGGAAACACCATATATTTT,CASSARRQSGNTIYF
few,TRBD1,TRBJ2-2,TRBV5-1,TGCGCCAGCAGCTTCGTCCGAGGACAGGGTAAAACCGGGGAGCTGTTTTTT,CASSFVRGQGKTGELFF
-,-,TRBJ1-6,TRBV29-1,TGCAGCGTTGGGGTCAGGGCAGGCTCACCCCTCCACTTT,CSVGVRAGSPLHF
-,-,TRBJ1-2,TRBV7-9,TGTGCCAGCAGCCCAGCAGGGATTCTGGGAGGCTACACCTTC,CASSPAGILGGYTF
once,TRBD2,TRBJ2-2,TRBV4-2,TGTGCCAGCAGCCGATTAGCGGGAGGTAGCACCGGGGAGCTGTTTTTT,CASSRLAGGSTGELFF
-,-,TRBJ1-6,TRBV19,TGTGCCAGTAGTATGAGAGTTTCACCGACGGGGTATAATTCACCCCTCCACTTT,CASSMRVSPTGYNSPLHF